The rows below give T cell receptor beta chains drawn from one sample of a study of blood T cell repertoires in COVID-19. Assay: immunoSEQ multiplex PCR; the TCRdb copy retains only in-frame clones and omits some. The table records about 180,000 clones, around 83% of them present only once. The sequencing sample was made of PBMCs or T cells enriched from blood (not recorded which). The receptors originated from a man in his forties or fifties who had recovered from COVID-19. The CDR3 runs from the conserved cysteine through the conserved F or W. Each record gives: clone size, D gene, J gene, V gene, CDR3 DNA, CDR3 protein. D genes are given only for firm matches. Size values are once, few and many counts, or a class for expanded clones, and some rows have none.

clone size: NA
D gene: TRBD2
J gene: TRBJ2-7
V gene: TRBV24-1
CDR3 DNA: TGTGCCACCAGTGCCCCCTCCGGGACTAGCTCCTACGAGCAGTACTTC
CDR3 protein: CATSAPSGTSSYEQYF

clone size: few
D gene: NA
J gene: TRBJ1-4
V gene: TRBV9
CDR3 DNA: TGTGCCAGCAGCGTACCCTTAGACATCTCCTCAGAAAAACTGTTTTTT
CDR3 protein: CASSVPLDISSEKLFF

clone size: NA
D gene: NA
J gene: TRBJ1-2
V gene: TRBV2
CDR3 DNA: TGTGCCAGCAATTCCGGTGGGAGGGACTATGGCTACACCTTC
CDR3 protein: CASNSGGRDYGYTF

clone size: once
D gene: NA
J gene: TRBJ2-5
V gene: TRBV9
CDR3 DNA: TGTGCCAGCAGCACTGGACAGTCGGAGACCCAGTACTTC
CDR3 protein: CASSTGQSETQYF

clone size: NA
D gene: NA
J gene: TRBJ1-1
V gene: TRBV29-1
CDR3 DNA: TGCAGCGTTGACAGGGTGAACACTGAAGCTTTCTTT
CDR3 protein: CSVDRVNTEAFF

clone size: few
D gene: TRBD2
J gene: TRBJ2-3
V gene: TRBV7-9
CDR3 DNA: TGTGCCAGCAGCTTTTTAGCGGGGGGAATCGAAGATACGCAGTATTTT
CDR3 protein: CASSFLAGGIEDTQYF

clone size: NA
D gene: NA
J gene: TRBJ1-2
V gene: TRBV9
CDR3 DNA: TGTGCCAGCAGCGTAGGTAGGGACTCGGGACTCTATGGCTACACCTTC
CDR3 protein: CASSVGRDSGLYGYTF

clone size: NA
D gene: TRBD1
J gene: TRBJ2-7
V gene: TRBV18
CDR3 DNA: TGTGCCAGCTCACCAAGTCAATTCGGACAGGGGTCCTACGAGCAGTACTTC
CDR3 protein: CASSPSQFGQGSYEQYF

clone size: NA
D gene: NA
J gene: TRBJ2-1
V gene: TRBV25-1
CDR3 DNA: TGTGCCAGCAGTGATAGGAGGGAAGGCGGCTCCTACAATGAGCAGTTCTTC
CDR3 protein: CASSDRREGGSYNEQFF

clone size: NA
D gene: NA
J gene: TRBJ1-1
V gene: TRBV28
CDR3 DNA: TGTGCCAGCAGTGCCCTTCCGGGACAAAAAAACCCTGAAGCTTTCTTT
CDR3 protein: CASSALPGQKNPEAFF

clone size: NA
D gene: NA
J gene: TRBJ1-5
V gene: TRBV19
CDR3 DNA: TGTGCCAGTAGTCTGGGGGCAAAGCCCCAGCATTTT
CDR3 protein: CASSLGAKPQHF

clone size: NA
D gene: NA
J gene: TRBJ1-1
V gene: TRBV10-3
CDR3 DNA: TGTGCCATCAGTGAGCCAGACGGACAGAACACTGAAGCTTTCTTT
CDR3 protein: CAISEPDGQNTEAFF

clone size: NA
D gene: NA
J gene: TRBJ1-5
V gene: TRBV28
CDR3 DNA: TGTGCCAGCAGTTTAGGGGGGACGGCCGGGGATCAGCCCCAGCATTTT
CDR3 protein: CASSLGGTAGDQPQHF

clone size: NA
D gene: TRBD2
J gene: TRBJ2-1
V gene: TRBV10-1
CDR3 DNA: TGCGCCAGCAGTGAGGGGAGGACTAGCGGCTATGAGCAGTTCTTC
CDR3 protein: CASSEGRTSGYEQFF

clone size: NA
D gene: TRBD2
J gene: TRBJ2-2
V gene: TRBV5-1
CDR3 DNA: TGCGCCAGCAGCACGGGACTAGCGGTGCAGAACACCGGGGAGCTGTTTTTT
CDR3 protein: CASSTGLAVQNTGELFF

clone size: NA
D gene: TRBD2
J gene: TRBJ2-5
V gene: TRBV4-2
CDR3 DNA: TGTGCCAGCAGCCAAGAATTTGGGCTAGCGGGGGGGCCGAACCAAGAGACCCAGTACTTC
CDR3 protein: CASSQEFGLAGGPNQETQYF

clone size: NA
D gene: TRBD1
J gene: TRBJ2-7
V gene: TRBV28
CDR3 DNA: TGTGCCAGCAGTCTGACCGGGACAGCCTACGAGCAGTACTTC
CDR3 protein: CASSLTGTAYEQYF

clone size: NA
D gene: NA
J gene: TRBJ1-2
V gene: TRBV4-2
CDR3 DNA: TGTGCCAGCAGCCCCCACCGATCGGGAAACTTCGATGGCTACACCTTC
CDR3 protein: CASSPHRSGNFDGYTF

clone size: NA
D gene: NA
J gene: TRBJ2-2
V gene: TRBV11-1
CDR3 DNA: TGTGCCAGCAGCTTAAGAGCTACGGTAACCGGGGAGCTGTTTTTT
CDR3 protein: CASSLRATVTGELFF

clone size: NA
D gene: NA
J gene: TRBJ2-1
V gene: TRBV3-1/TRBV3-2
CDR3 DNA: TGTGCCAGCAGCCCTCTTCTCCGGGACACAATCCCCTACAATGAGCAGTTCTTC
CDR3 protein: CASSPLLRDTIPYNEQFF

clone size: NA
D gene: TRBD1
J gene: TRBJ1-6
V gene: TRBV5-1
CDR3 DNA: TGCGCCAGCAGATCGCTCACAGGGGATGGGAATTCACCCCTCCACTTT
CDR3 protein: CASRSLTGDGNSPLHF

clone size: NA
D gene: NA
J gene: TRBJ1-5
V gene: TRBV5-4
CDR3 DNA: TGTGCCAGCAGCTTGGTCCCAGGCCAAAATCAGCCCCAGCATTTT
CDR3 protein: CASSLVPGQNQPQHF

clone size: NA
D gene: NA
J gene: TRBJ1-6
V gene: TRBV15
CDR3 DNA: TGTGCCACCAGCAGGGGACACGACTATAATTCACCCCTCCACTTT
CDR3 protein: CATSRGHDYNSPLHF

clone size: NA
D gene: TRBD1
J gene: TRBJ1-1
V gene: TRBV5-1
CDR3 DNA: TGCGCCAGCAGCTTGGCCCCGGCCCCGGGACAGACGAACACTGAAGCTTTCTTT
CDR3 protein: CASSLAPAPGQTNTEAFF

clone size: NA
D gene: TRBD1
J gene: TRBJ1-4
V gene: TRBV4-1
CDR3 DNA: TGCGCCAGCAGCCAAAGTGCCCCAGGGGGAGGTGAAAAACTGTTTTTT
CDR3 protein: CASSQSAPGGGEKLFF

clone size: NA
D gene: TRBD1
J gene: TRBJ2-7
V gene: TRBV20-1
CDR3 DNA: TGCAGTGCTAGTCCCGGGACAGGGGTATACTTC
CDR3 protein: CSASPGTGVYF